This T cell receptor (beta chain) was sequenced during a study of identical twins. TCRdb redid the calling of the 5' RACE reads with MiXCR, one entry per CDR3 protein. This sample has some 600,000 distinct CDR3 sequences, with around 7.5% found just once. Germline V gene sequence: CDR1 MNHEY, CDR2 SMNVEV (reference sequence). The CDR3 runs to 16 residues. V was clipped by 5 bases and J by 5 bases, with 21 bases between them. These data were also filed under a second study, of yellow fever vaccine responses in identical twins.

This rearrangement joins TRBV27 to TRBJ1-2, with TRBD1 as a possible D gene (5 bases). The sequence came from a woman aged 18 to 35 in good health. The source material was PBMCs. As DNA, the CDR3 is TGTGCCAGCAGTCCCCTGGCGGCCCCGGGGGAATATGGCTACACCTTC. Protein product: CASSPLAAPGEYGYTF.